These 16 T cell receptor beta chains share one sample of origin, sequenced in a study of control samples from healthy donors and cancer patients. Sequencing was performed with immunoSEQ multiplex PCR; in TCRdb, only in-frame clones are kept and a portion is missing. The sample includes 250,000 to 300,000 clones, about four fifths of them seen just once. Sequenced material: PBMCs. All receptors come from a woman aged 60-70 years with lung cancer.

The chain combines TRBV4-1 with TRBJ2-5, with a possible D match to TRBD2 (6 bases). The CDR3 sequence is 15 residues long. V dropped 4 bases and J dropped 3 bases, with 15 bases sitting between them. Germline CDR1 MGHRA, CDR2 YSYEKL. The CDR3 DNA follows: TGCGCCAGCAGCCCCTACGGGACTTCCAAAGAGACCCAGTACTTC. Translation gives CASSPYGTSKETQYF.

The chain combines TRBV19 with TRBJ2-2; no clear D. V lost 7 bases and J lost 0, with 15 bases in between. This CDR3 region has 16 residues. CDR1 is LNHDA, CDR2 SQIVND, per germline (reference sequence). CDR3 region: CASIRQHISNTGELFF. CDR3 bases: TGTGCCAGTATTCGGCAGCATATCTCGAACACCGGGGAGCTGTTTTTT.

In regard to this clone: Other DNA variants within this sample encode the same CDR3. Here the CDR3 reads CASSLVGTDTQYF. CDR3 nucleotides: TGCGCCAGCAGCTTGGTAGGCACAGATACGCAGTATTTT. The chain couples TRBV5-1 to TRBJ2-3; D gene ambiguous. The CDR3 extends over 13 amino acids. Trimming pared 0 bases from V and 1 base from J, leaving 3 bases between. CDR1 is SGHRS and CDR2 is YFSETQ in the germline V gene.

This rearrangement joins TRBV5-1 to TRBJ2-7; D is undetermined. Trimming left V 4 bases short and J 0 bases short, with 11 bases between. Germline V gene lookup returns CDR1 SGHRS and CDR2 YFSETQ. This CDR3 comprises 14 residues. The CDR3 protein is CASSPPSSSYEQYF. Written as DNA, the CDR3 is TGCGCCAGCAGCCCTCCCAGTAGCTCCTACGAGCAGTACTTC.

This rearrangement joins TRBV7-3 to TRBJ2-1; the D gene is possibly TRBD2 (6 bases). CDR1 SGHTA and CDR2 FQGTGA come from the germline V gene. Trimming shortened V by 5 bases and J by 4 bases, and 15 bases separated the two germline ends. The CDR3 length is 15 residues. CDR3 nucleotide sequence: TGTGCCAGCAGCCCAACCCCCGGGGGTTACAATGAGCAGTTCTTC. As protein: CASSPTPGGYNEQFF.

This chain uses TRBV6-6 with TRBJ2-1; TRBD2 matches at 13 bases. J gave up 7 bases and V 6 bases, and 9 bases lay outside the gene matches. CDR1 and CDR2 from the germline V gene are MNHNY and SVGAGI (reference sequence). This CDR3 is 16 amino acids long. DNA for the CDR3: TGTGCCAGCAGCCACGGGGGACTAGCGGGGTTAAATGAGCAGTTCTTC. As protein: CASSHGGLAGLNEQFF.

This rearrangement joins TRBV5-1 to TRBJ2-1; 9 bases align to TRBD1. Germline values: CDR1 SGHRS, CDR2 YFSETQ. This CDR3 has 14 residues. After removal of 1 base from V and 7 bases from J, the junction contained 3 bases not matched to a gene. CDR3 sequence reads: CASSLTDRGNEQFF. The CDR3, as DNA: TGCGCCAGCAGCTTGACCGACAGGGGGAATGAGCAGTTCTTC.

The rearrangement links TRBV18 to TRBJ2-7; 7 nucleotides align to TRBD2. V trimming: 2 bases; J trimming: 4 bases; junction bases outside the gene matches: 8. The CDR3 totals 15 residues. Looked up from germline, CDR1 is KGHSH and CDR2 is LQKENI. The CDR3 protein is CASSPGGGTLYEQYF. CDR3 nucleotides: TGTGCCAGCTCACCAGGCGGGGGAACACTTTACGAGCAGTACTTC.

The chain recombines TRBV9 with TRBJ2-7, with D hard to call. This CDR3 is built from 14 residues. V shed 2 bases and J shed 3 bases, with 12 bases lying between them. Germline CDR1 is SGDLS and CDR2 is YYNGEE. CDR3 amino acids: CASSVSPVGYEQYF. CDR3 DNA sequence: TGTGCCAGCAGCGTGAGCCCGGTTGGCTACGAGCAGTACTTC. Full variable domain (remainder filled in from reference TRBV9 and TRBJ2-7): DSGVTQTPKHLITATGQRVTLRCSPRSGDLSVYWYQQSLDQGLQFLIQYYNGEERAKGNILERFSAQQFPDLHSELNLSSLELGDSALYFCASSVSPVGYEQYFGPGTRLTVT.

CDR3 nucleotides: TGTGCCATCAGTGTACAGAACACTGAAGCTTTCTTT. Its protein is CAISVQNTEAFF. This chain connects TRBV10-3 to TRBJ1-1; D gene unclear. Germline assignment: CDR1 ENHRY and CDR2 SYGVKD. Trimming took 4 bases from V and 1 from J, leaving 4 bases between them. There are 12 residues in the CDR3.

The rearrangement uses TRBV5-1 and TRBJ1-1; D is uncertain. Germline CDR1 is SGHRS and CDR2 is YFSETQ. V shed 7 bases and J shed 1 base, with 11 bases lying between them. This CDR3 comprises 13 residues. CDR3 DNA: TGCGCCAGCCGTGGGCAGTGGAACACTGAAGCTTTCTTT. Protein: CASRGQWNTEAFF.

The chain links TRBV5-4 to TRBJ2-2; TRBD1 or TRBD2 may be the D gene (5 bases each). The CDR3 runs 14 residues. CDR1 SGHNT and CDR2 YYREEE come from the germline V gene (reference sequence). Trimming cost V 2 bases and J 7 bases, with 12 bases left between them. CDR3 sequence: CASSFQGRSGELFF. The CDR3 nucleotides are TGTGCCAGCAGCTTTCAGGGACGGAGCGGGGAGCTGTTTTTT.

The sample holds one count of this clone. The genes are TRBV7-9 and TRBJ1-1, with TRBD1 matching over 7 bases. CDR3 size: 13 residues. V dropped 5 bases and J dropped 7; count of bases not matched to a gene: 7. CDR1 SEHNR and CDR2 FQNEAQ come from the germline V gene (reference sequence). As DNA, the CDR3 is TGTGCCAGCAGCCGCGACAGGGACAATGAAGCTTTCTTT. Translation gives CASSRDRDNEAFF.

The rearrangement uses TRBV20-1 and TRBJ1-2; D may be TRBD1 (5 bases). This CDR3 region has 11 residues. Germline values: CDR1 DFQATT, CDR2 SNEGSKA (reference sequence). V lost 3 bases and J lost 7, with 9 bases in between. CDR3 coding DNA: TGCAGTGCTAGCTCCCAGGGTGGCTACACCTTC. This translates into CSASSQGGYTF.

The chain is built from TRBV28 and TRBJ1-6; D possibly corresponds to TRBD1 (5 bases). The CDR3 runs 12 residues. Germline lookup yields CDR1 MDHEN and CDR2 SYDVKM. The V gene lost 3 bases and the J gene lost 14 bases, with 11 bases spanning the gap. In DNA form, the CDR3 reads TGTGCCAGCAGTTTGGGGGATGTGGCCCTCCACTTT. Translated, it gives CASSLGDVALHF.

The chain has TRBV6-5 and TRBJ1-1; possibly TRBD1 for D (5 bases). The CDR3 extends over 13 amino acids. V gave up 8 bases and J gave up 2 bases, with 12 bases separating them. Germline CDR1 MNHEY, CDR2 SVGAGI. The CDR3 loop reads CASHSGINTEAFF. CDR3 sequence (DNA): TGTGCCAGCCATTCAGGGATAAACACTGAAGCTTTCTTT.